Listed here is a single TCR beta chain. Its target is unknown. One end of the junction fails to match germline, which may point to a read error. The germline CDR1 and CDR2 sequences are LGHNA and YSLEER. This CDR3 spans 16 amino acids. This sample stems from a study of molecular identifiers for immune sequencing clone quantification. The study's findings and limits: Detection of one spiked Jurkat cell's TCR RNA reportedly worked in 850,000 to 1,000,000 naive cells.

Bulk TCR libraries used previously described methods and listed TCR primers. One entry per CDR3 protein, called by TCRdb with MiXCR from the PCR reads. There are over 90,000 distinct CDR3 sequences in the sample; around 30% occur only once, and around a tenth lies in the top ten. The chain couples TRBV4-3 to TRBJ2-7; 15 bases align to TRBD2. The specimen sequenced was naive CD8+ T cells from blood, with Jurkat cell RNA spiked in. Subset meaning: FACS-sorted CD8+CD4-CCR7+CD45RA+ naive T cells. This receptor was identified in a human donor in good health. Some libraries in this study had Jurkat cell RNA spiked in. The CDR3 DNA sequence: TGCGCCAGCAGCCAGGGGACTAGCGGGAGGATGAACGAGCAGAACTTC. This gives the protein CASSQGTSGRMNEQNF.